This T cell receptor (beta chain) was identified in a study of T cell responses to AZD1222 COVID-19 vaccine. Findings and caveats of the study: A mostly white British donor set with more females was recruited, and clonal diversity was possibly underestimated. Close to half of spike-specific TCRs reportedly recognize unmutated variant regions. Just 5 to 7 people given AZD1222 tested seropositive at baseline.

About this clone itself: What it recognizes is unknown.

Recipients boosted at about 4 weeks or about 12 weeks are pooled. V shed 2 bases and J shed 3 bases, with 10 bases lying between them. Looked up from germline, CDR1 is MNHNS and CDR2 is SASEGT. This CDR3 spans 15 amino acids. TCRdb keeps only in-frame clones here, not all; method: immunoSEQ multiplex PCR. This repertoire shows about 140,000 clones, over 90% found once; its top ten account for 3.5% to 4.5%. The specimen was peripheral blood, collected 28 days after the second AZD1222 dose. This clonotype originated in an adult who received the AZD1222 COVID-19 vaccine. The chain has TRBV6-1 and TRBJ2-2; D might be TRBD1 (6 bases). The CDR3 protein is CASSEMWTDTGELFF. The CDR3 nucleotides read TGTGCCAGCAGTGAAATGTGGACAGACACCGGGGAGCTGTTTTTT.